This T cell receptor beta chain was documented in a study of blood T cell repertoires in COVID-19. The germline CDR1 and CDR2 sequences are SGHVS and FQNEAQ. V shed 1 base and J 4 bases; nucleotides not matched to a gene: 0. The CDR3 length is 14 residues. This clone appeared a single time. The data were produced by immunoSEQ multiplex PCR, yet TCRdb's version contains in-frame clones alone and is incomplete. The profile covers under 300,000 clones, with roughly 80% appearing a single time and around 9.9% taken by the ten largest. The chain joins TRBV7-8 to TRBJ2-1; 8 nucleotides align to TRBD1. Specimen: peripheral blood. This TCR derives from an elderly woman with acute or convalescent COVID-19. The CDR3 sequence: CASSLDRGYNEQFF. The CDR3 DNA is TGTGCCAGCAGCTTAGACAGGGGGTACAATGAGCAGTTCTTC.